The 5 T cell receptor beta chains below all came from one sample that was sequenced in a study of CD8+ T cells in alopecia areata. Extracted RNA was reverse transcribed into cDNA, the sequencing template. Assay: immunoSEQ multiplex PCR; the TCRdb copy retains only in-frame clones and omits some. The repertoire holds 120,000 or so clones, with less than 80% as singletons. The sample consisted of CD4+ T cells sorted from blood. These receptors were collected from a human donor in good health.

The chain links TRBV6-5 to TRBJ1-2, with 8 positions matching TRBD1. The CDR3 sequence is 14 residues long. Unmatched junction bases numbered 11, after V lost 6 bases and J lost 8 bases. The V gene's germline CDR1 is MNHEY and CDR2 SVGAGI. CDR3 nucleotides: TGTGCCAGCAGCCGCGGGGTACAGGGGGGAGGCTACACCTTC. It specifies CASSRGVQGGGYTF.

This clone was observed a single time. V and J are TRBV4-1 and TRBJ2-2, with unresolved D. Trimming left V 2 bases short and J 4 bases short, with 17 bases between. The germline V gene has CDR1 MGHRA and CDR2 YSYEKL. The CDR3 has 17 residues. The CDR3 DNA follows: TGCGCCAGCAGCCAATTCGTTGGTTGGGTGGGCACCGGGGAGCTGTTTTTT. Protein product: CASSQFVGWVGTGELFF.

V is TRBV5-6 and J is TRBJ2-7; D may match TRBD1 or TRBD2 (5 bases each). The V gene lost 4 bases and the J gene lost 4 bases, with 12 bases spanning the gap. The CDR3 covers 13 residues. Germline V CDR1 and CDR2: SGHDT, YYEEEE. CDR3 nucleotide sequence: TGTGCCAGCAGCCGACCCGGGGCTTACGAGCAGTACTTC. Protein product: CASSRPGAYEQYF.

J is TRBJ1-5 and V is TRBV25-1; no clear D gene. Germline CDR1 MGHDK, CDR2 SYGVNS. CDR3 length: 13 residues. Trimming cost V 0 bases and J 7 bases, with 7 bases left between them. CDR3 coding DNA: TGTGCCAGCAGTGAATACAGCGGCCAGCCCCAGCATTTT. Translated: CASSEYSGQPQHF.

This clone turned up a few times. V usage is TRBV18 and J usage is TRBJ1-1; weak D call: TRBD1 (6 bases). With 6 bases removed from V and 0 bases from J, the gap between germline ends came to 20 bases. The CDR3 spans 17 residues. From germline, CDR1 is KGHSH and CDR2 LQKENI. The CDR3: CASSRGGGDSMNTEAFF. The DNA for the CDR3 is TGTGCCAGCTCCCGGGGGGGCGGAGATTCTATGAACACTGAAGCTTTCTTT.